This T cell receptor beta chain was observed in a study of control samples from healthy donors and cancer patients. Sequencing was performed with immunoSEQ multiplex PCR; in TCRdb, only in-frame clones are kept and a portion is missing. The sample contains 100,000 to 150,000 clones, about 90% of which appear only once. Trimming left V 0 bases short and J 0 bases short, with 5 bases between. CDR1 SEHNR and CDR2 FQNEAQ come from the germline V gene (reference sequence). This CDR3 contains 14 residues. This chain connects TRBV7-9 to TRBJ1-2, with unresolved D. The sample was blood. This receptor was obtained from a woman between 45 and 65 years old in good health. This CDR3 reads CASSLAGTNYGYTF. DNA of the CDR3: TGTGCCAGCAGCTTAGCCGGAACTAACTATGGCTACACCTTC. The complete variable domain, with remaining parts taken from reference TRBV7-9 and TRBJ1-2, reads DTGVSQNPRHKITKRGQNVTFRCDPISEHNRLYWYRQTLGQGPEFLTYFQNEAQLEKSRLLSDRFSAERPKGSFSTLEIQRTEQGDSAMYLCASSLAGTNYGYTFGSGTRLTVV.